This TCR beta chain was captured by sequencing in a study of cytotoxic CD8 clonotypes in ibrutinib-treated CLL. Study overall: Among patients, about 25 responded partially and 2 completely; approximately 14 then stayed remitted and roughly 12 progressed after median around 70 months. Mean productive templates were 255,043; mean productive rearrangements were 94,082. Median treatment time before response sampling was about 12 months, range 6 to 36.

The CDR3 loop spans 12 amino acids. Germline assignment: CDR1 SQVTM and CDR2 ANQGSEA. Trimming took off 4 bases at V and 4 bases at J, with 8 bases between the two ends. Data came from immunoSEQ multiplex PCR; TCRdb stores just in-frame clones and leaves some out. The sample lists more than 110,000 clones; approximately 80% were seen once. This clone was observed a single time. The specimen was PBMCs, collected after 24 months of ibrutinib treatment. V and J are TRBV29-1 and TRBJ2-1; D is perhaps TRBD2 (5 bases). The TCR originated in a human donor with chronic lymphocytic leukemia. The CDR3 bases are TGCAGCGTTGGAGCGGATTACAATGAGCAGTTCTTC. This translates into CSVGADYNEQFF.